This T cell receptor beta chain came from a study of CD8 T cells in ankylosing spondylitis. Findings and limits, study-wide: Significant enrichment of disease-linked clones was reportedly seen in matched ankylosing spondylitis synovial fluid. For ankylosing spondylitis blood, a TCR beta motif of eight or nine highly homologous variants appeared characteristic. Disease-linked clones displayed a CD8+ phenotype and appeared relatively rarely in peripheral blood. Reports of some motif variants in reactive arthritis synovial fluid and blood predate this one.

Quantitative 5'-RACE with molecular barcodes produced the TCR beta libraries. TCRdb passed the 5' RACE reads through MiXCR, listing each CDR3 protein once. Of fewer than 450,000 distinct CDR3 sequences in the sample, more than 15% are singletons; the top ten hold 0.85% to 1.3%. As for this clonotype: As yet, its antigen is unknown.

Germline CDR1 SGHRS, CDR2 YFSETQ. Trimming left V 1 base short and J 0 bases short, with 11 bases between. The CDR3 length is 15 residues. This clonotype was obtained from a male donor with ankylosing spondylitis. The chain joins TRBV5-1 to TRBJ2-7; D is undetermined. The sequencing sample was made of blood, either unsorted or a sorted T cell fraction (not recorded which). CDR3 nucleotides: TGCGCCAGCAGCTTGTCTTATCAGGCCTCCTACGAGCAGTACTTC. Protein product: CASSLSYQASYEQYF.